This TCR beta chain comes out of a study of glioma-infiltrating T cells. The study's findings and limits: Tissue and blood shared very few CDR3 sequences. Gliomas, especially low-grade, showed above-expected tissue-blood divergence; non-neoplastic patients showed below.

TCR alpha and beta CDR3 regions were amplified from RNA using iRepertoire nested multiplex PCR. Input was roughly 85-450 ng of tissue mRNA or PBMC total RNA. Using its own MiXCR run on the multiplex PCR reads, TCRdb lists one record per CDR3 protein. The sample includes over 100,000 distinct CDR3 sequences, less than 30% of them seen just once. This clonotype was seen only a few times. Its specificity is unknown. This CDR3 spans 13 amino acids. Germline V gives CDR1 LNHDA, CDR2 SQIVND (reference sequence). The V and J ends lost 4 bases and 4 bases respectively, with 8 bases between them. This chain joins TRBV19 and TRBJ2-1; D is undetermined. This TCR was sampled from a human donor with low-grade glioma or glioblastoma, undergoing nonglioma brain surgery, or in good health (not recorded which). Sequenced input: glioma tissue, nonneoplastic brain tissue, or PBMCs (not recorded which). The CDR3 spells CASSTPAYNEQFF. Here the CDR3 DNA reads TGTGCCAGTAGTACCCCCGCTTACAATGAGCAGTTCTTC.